A single T cell receptor beta chain is shown here with its context. What it binds is not known. The source of the sample is a study of memory B cells and T cells in multiple sclerosis. Findings and caveats of the study: Shared clonotype counts depended on differing compartment clone-set sizes and were normalized.

Repertoires were generated with immunoSEQ multiplex PCR, while TCRdb's copy carries only in-frame clones and drops some. The table lists about 45,000 clones, about four fifths of them singletons. V was trimmed by 1 base and J by 5 bases, leaving 9 bases between them. The CDR3 covers 14 residues. The germline gives CDR1 MGHDK, CDR2 SYGVNS. Separate sequencing covered autoproliferating (CFSE-dim) and non-proliferating (CFSE-high) T cells from stimulus-free culture. Some 50 million CFSE-labeled PBMCs were cultured less than nine days unstimulated, then replicate wells were pooled. CFSE at roughly 0.45 uM labeled the PBMCs, which were then cultured unstimulated.

This TCR came from a human donor with multiple sclerosis. This sequence joins TRBV25-1 and TRBJ2-1; D is perhaps TRBD1 (5 bases). The sample comprised PBMCs from blood kept in culture. CDR3 DNA: TGTGCCAGCAGTGAATCCCTAGGGGACAATGAGCAGTTCTTC. It codes for CASSESLGDNEQFF.